This TCR beta chain is from a study of shared clonotypes between healthy human individuals. Study-wide points: Clonotypes that were shared across a handful of donors made up around 5.5% of naive CD4 clonotypes. Compared with memory subsets, naive subsets generally had larger estimated richness. The researchers took only blood, and tissue repertoires probably look different.

CD45RO negativity and positive selection for CCR7 defined naive CD8 cells, a population that excluded terminally differentiated effector memory CD45RA+ cells. This CDR3 spans 14 amino acids. Germline V gene data show CDR1 as SGHVS and CDR2 as FQNEAQ. Trimming pared 4 bases from V and 1 base from J, leaving 10 bases between. On this clone itself: Its antigen is undetermined.

Sequenced by immunoSEQ multiplex PCR; TCRdb stores in-frame clones only, minus some. The table lists about 2 million clones, approximately 95% of them singletons, with more than 0.95% in the top ten. The receptor was isolated from a man between 18 and 35 years old in good health. V is TRBV7-8 and J is TRBJ1-1; no clear D gene. The specimen was naive CD8+ T cells sorted from blood. CDR3 DNA: TGTGCCAGCAGCTACACGCACCAGAACACTGAAGCTTTCTTT. Protein product: CASSYTHQNTEAFF.